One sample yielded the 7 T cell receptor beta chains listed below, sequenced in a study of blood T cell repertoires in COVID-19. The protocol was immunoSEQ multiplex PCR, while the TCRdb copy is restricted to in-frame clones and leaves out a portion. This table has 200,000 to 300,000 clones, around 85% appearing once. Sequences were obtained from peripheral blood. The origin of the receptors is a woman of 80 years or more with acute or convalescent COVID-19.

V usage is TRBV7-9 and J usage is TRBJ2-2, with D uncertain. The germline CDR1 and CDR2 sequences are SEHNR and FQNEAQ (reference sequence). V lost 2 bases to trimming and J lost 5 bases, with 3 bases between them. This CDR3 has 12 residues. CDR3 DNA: TGTGCCAGCAGCTTACCGACCGGGGAGCTGTTTTTT. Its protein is CASSLPTGELFF.

Written as DNA, the CDR3 is TGTGCCAGCAGCTCACCGGACCGGGGGGGGGAGCAGTACTTC. Translation gives CASSSPDRGGEQYF. The genes are TRBV6-5 and TRBJ2-7, with TRBD2 matching 8 bases. Unmatched junction bases numbered 11, after V lost 6 bases and J lost 7 bases. This CDR3 is 14 amino acids long. The germline V gene has CDR1 MNHEY and CDR2 SVGAGI.

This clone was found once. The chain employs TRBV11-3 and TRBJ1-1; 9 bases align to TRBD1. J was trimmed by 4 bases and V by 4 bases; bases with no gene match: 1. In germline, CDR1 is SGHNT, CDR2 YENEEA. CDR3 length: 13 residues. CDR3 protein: CASSSDRGTEAFF. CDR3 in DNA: TGTGCCAGCAGCTCGGACAGGGGCACTGAAGCTTTCTTT. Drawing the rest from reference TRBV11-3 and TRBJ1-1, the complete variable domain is EAGVVQSPRYKIIEKKQPVAFWCNPISGHNTLYWYLQNLGQGPELLIRYENEEAVDDSQLPKDRFSAERLKGVDSTLKIQPAELGDSAVYLCASSSDRGTEAFFGQGTRLTVV.

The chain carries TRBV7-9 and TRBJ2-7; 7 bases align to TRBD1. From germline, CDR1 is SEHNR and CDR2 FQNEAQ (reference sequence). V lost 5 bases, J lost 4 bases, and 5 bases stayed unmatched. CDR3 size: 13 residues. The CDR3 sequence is CASSARQGYEQYF. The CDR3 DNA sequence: TGTGCCAGCAGCGCCCGACAGGGTTACGAGCAGTACTTC.

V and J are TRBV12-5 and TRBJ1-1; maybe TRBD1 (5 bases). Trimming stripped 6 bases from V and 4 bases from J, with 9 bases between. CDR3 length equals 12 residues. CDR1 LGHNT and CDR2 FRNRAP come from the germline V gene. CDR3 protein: CASGGEVTEAFF. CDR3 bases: TGTGCTAGTGGGGGGGAGGTCACTGAAGCTTTCTTT.

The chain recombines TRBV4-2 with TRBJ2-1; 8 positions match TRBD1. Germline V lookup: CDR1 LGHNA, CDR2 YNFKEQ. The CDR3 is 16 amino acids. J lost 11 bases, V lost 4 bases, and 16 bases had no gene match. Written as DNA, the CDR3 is TGTGCCAGCAGCCCACTCCCTGGACAGGGAAGAGAAAAGCAGTTCTTC. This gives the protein CASSPLPGQGREKQFF.

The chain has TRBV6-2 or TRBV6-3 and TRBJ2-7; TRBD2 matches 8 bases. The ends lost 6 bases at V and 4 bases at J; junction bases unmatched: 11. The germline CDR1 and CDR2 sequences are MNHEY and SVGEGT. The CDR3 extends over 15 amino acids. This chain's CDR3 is CASSPGSGGKYEQYF. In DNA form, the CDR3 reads TGTGCCAGCAGCCCAGGAAGCGGGGGAAAGTACGAGCAGTACTTC.